The clone carrying this TCR beta chain was seen ten or more times. This specimen belongs to a study of neurological immune-mediated disorders. TCRdb independently ran MiXCR on the 5' RACE reads; one entry per CDR3 protein. The sample includes roughly 75,000 distinct CDR3 sequences, around 2.6% of them seen just once. The receptor comes from a woman in her twenties or thirties with multiple sclerosis. Sequencing was carried out using PBMCs.

The chain's CDR3 is CATSEASGTGYNEQFF. DNA of the CDR3: TGTGCCACCAGTGAGGCATCCGGGACAGGGTACAATGAGCAGTTCTTC. The rearrangement joins TRBV24-1 to TRBJ2-1; 9 nucleotides match TRBD1. Per germline, CDR1 KGHDR and CDR2 SFDVKD. This CDR3 has 16 amino acids. Trimming at V came to 4 bases and at J to 4 bases, leaving 7 bases not matched to a gene.